The 11 T cell receptor beta chains presented below share a single source sample, sequenced in a study of shared clonotypes between healthy human individuals. Sequencing was performed with immunoSEQ multiplex PCR; in TCRdb, only in-frame clones are kept and a portion is missing. The sample yields a few million clones, approximately 94% seen once. The sequencing input was naive CD4+ T cells sorted from blood. This sample's subset: CD45RA+ positively selected. These receptors were obtained from a man aged 18-30 years in good health.

Points on this clone: Other DNA sequences in this sample translate to the same CDR3. J is TRBJ1-2 and V is TRBV28; no clear D gene. V was shortened by 2 bases and J by 4 bases, with 5 bases between the two germline ends. Per germline, CDR1 MDHEN and CDR2 SYDVKM. This CDR3 comprises 12 residues. This CDR3 reads CASSLSGYGYTF. The CDR3 region has the DNA TGTGCCAGCAGTTTAAGTGGCTATGGCTACACCTTC.

For this clone: This specimen includes other DNA sequences encoding the same CDR3. The CDR3 loop is CASSLVSGRRETQYF. As DNA, the CDR3 is TGCGCCAGCAGCTTGGTAAGCGGGAGGAGGGAGACCCAGTACTTC. The chain is built from TRBV5-1 and TRBJ2-5; TRBD2 matches at 9 bases. V gave up 0 bases and J gave up 5 bases; unmatched junction bases: 5. CDR1 SGHRS and CDR2 YFSETQ come from the germline V gene. The CDR3 is 15 residues long.

The V call is TRBV28, the J call TRBJ2-7, with TRBD2 identical over 8 bases. This CDR3 is built from 14 residues. Germline trimming cut 6 bases from V and 2 bases from J; bases unmatched to any gene: 6. Germline-derived CDR1 and CDR2 are MDHEN and SYDVKM. This chain's CDR3 is CASRGTSRAYEQYF. DNA of the CDR3: TGTGCCAGCAGGGGGACTAGTAGAGCCTACGAGCAGTACTTC.

Notes on this clone: At one of its ends the junction is not consistent with the germline gene, which may arise from a read error. The chain carries TRBV7-7 and TRBJ2-1; TRBD2 matches 10 bases. Germline CDR1 SSHAT, CDR2 FNYEAQ (reference sequence). The CDR3 totals 15 residues. The CDR3 DNA is TGTGCTAGCAGCCAAACTAGCGGGGTTAACGGTGAGCAGTTCTTC. Protein product: CASSQTSGVNGEQFF.

The chain combines TRBV11-2 with TRBJ2-5; D may correspond to TRBD1 or TRBD2 (6 bases each). V dropped 8 bases and J dropped 0 bases, with 22 bases sitting between them. Germline values: CDR1 SGHAT, CDR2 FQNNGV. The CDR3 consists of 17 residues. The CDR3 region is CASRPGPKGGYQETQYF. In DNA, the CDR3 is TGTGCCAGCCGGCCAGGGCCAAAGGGGGGTTACCAAGAGACCCAGTACTTC.

The J gene is TRBJ2-2, the V gene TRBV19; 8 positions agree with TRBD2. From germline, CDR1 is LNHDA and CDR2 SQIVND (reference sequence). V shed 9 bases, J shed 4 bases, and the junction held 7 bases outside the gene matches. The CDR3 sequence is 14 residues long. The CDR3 DNA is TGTGCCAGCCAATCGGCGGGAGGCACCGGGGAGCTGTTTTTT. Protein product: CASQSAGGTGELFF.

CDR3: CASSVELMSSGNTIYF. CDR3 in DNA: TGTGCCAGCAGCGTAGAACTGATGAGCTCTGGAAACACCATATATTTT. The chain is built from TRBV9 and TRBJ1-3, with D uncertain. Germline assignment: CDR1 SGDLS and CDR2 YYNGEE. The V gene lost 0 bases and the J gene lost 0 bases, with 10 bases spanning the gap. The CDR3 spans 16 residues.

In DNA, the CDR3 is TGTGCCAGCAGCTTAATCCGGGGGAACACCGGGGAGCTGTTTTTT. This translates into CASSLIRGNTGELFF. The chain carries TRBV7-3 and TRBJ2-2; the D gene is possibly TRBD2 (5 bases). The CDR3 has 15 residues. The V end was cut by 1 base, the J end by 1 base, with 7 bases between. Germline V CDR1 and CDR2: SGHTA, FQGTGA.

V gene TRBV4-3 combines with J gene TRBJ2-5; 11 nucleotides align to TRBD2. V shed 1 base, J shed 5 bases, and the junction held 9 bases outside the gene matches. There are 17 residues in the CDR3. Germline CDR1 and CDR2: LGHNA and YSLEER. The CDR3 sequence: CASSQGISGRGVETQYF. The CDR3 nucleotides are TGCGCCAGCAGCCAAGGGATTAGCGGGAGGGGGGTGGAGACCCAGTACTTC.

This clone was recorded once. The genes are TRBV27 and TRBJ2-1; tentative D call: TRBD1 (6 bases). This CDR3 comprises 14 residues. CDR1 is MNHEY, CDR2 SMNVEV, per germline (reference sequence). V dropped 5 bases and J dropped 3 bases, with 11 bases sitting between them. DNA of the CDR3: TGTGCCAGCAGTCCGTGGACAGACTACAATGAGCAGTTCTTC. Translation gives CASSPWTDYNEQFF.

The chain carries TRBV19 and TRBJ1-1; possibly TRBD1 for D (5 bases). V lost 5 bases and J 4 bases, leaving 14 bases between the germline ends. This CDR3 has 14 residues. From germline, CDR1 is LNHDA and CDR2 SQIVND (reference sequence). The CDR3, as DNA: TGTGCCAGTAGTCAGGGATCGTTGGCCACTGAAGCTTTCTTT. The encoded protein is CASSQGSLATEAFF.